Shown below are 21 T cell receptor beta chains from a single sample sequenced in a study of T cell responses to AZD1222 COVID-19 vaccine (dated by TCRdb to the early 2020s). The receptor library was made with the immunoSEQ multiplex PCR assay. TCRdb carries this immuneACCESS record with in-frame sequences only. Its versions omit some clonotypes, under half of them owing to an unresolved V gene in the studies checked, with the rest unexplained. The table for this sample lists about 120,000 clones; over 70% of them were counted only once. The top ten clones comprise approximately 5.4% of the sample. The sample's time point, from its label and the paper: baseline before first vaccination. The material was peripheral blood, obtained on day 0 of AZD1222 vaccination. These TCRs come from an adult in good health.

This chain links TRBV19 with TRBJ1-4; 7 nucleotides agree with TRBD1. The CDR3 is made up of 17 amino acids. CDR1 LNHDA and CDR2 SQIVND come from the germline V gene (reference sequence). Trimming at V came to 9 bases and at J to 0 bases, leaving 13 bases not matched to a gene. The CDR3 loop is CASTTWRQGPTNEKLFF. In DNA form, the CDR3 reads TGTGCCAGCACTACATGGAGACAGGGTCCAACTAATGAAAAACTGTTTTTT.

J is TRBJ2-2 and V is TRBV6-4; 8 bases are a match to TRBD1. With V trimmed by 6 bases and J by 3 bases, 3 bases remained unmatched. Germline-derived CDR1 and CDR2 are MRHNA and SNTAGT. The length of the CDR3 is 14 residues. The CDR3: CASRDRVDTGELFF. Here the CDR3 DNA reads TGTGCCAGCAGGGACAGGGTTGACACCGGGGAGCTGTTTTTT.

J is TRBJ2-3 and V is TRBV7-9, with 7 bases lining up with TRBD2. The CDR3 spans 14 residues. CDR1 and CDR2 (germline): SEHNR, FQNEAQ (reference sequence). With V trimmed by 4 bases and J by 6 bases, 7 bases remained unmatched. This CDR3 reads CASSSGLVPDTQYF. Written as DNA, the CDR3 is TGTGCCAGCAGCTCCGGACTAGTCCCGGATACGCAGTATTTT.

The J gene is TRBJ1-1, the V gene TRBV13; TRBD1 agrees at 9 bases. The CDR3 runs to 14 residues. The V segment lost 5 bases and the J segment 5 bases; nucleotides outside the gene matches: 6. Germline CDR1 and CDR2: PRHDT and FYEKMQ (reference sequence). The DNA of the CDR3 is TGTGCCAGCAGCCAAGGGACAGGGATGACTGAAGCTTTCTTT. It is translated as CASSQGTGMTEAFF.

The J gene is TRBJ2-2, the V gene TRBV4-1; TRBD1 matches at 8 bases. Germline CDR1 and CDR2: MGHRA and YSYEKL. V gave up 1 base and J gave up 2 bases; unmatched junction bases: 3. The CDR3 length is 16 residues. CDR3 bases: TGCGCCAGCAGCCAAGCCAGGGGGCGCAACACCGGGGAGCTGTTTTTT. Its translation is CASSQARGRNTGELFF.

The chain recombines TRBV5-1 with TRBJ1-5; 9 bases map to TRBD1. The junction had 4 bases not matched to a gene; V was cut back by 0 bases and J by 6 bases. Germline V gene lookup returns CDR1 SGHRS and CDR2 YFSETQ. The CDR3 has 15 amino acids. The CDR3 loop reads CASSLGDREGQPQHF. The CDR3 DNA reads as TGCGCCAGCAGCTTGGGGGACAGGGAGGGTCAGCCCCAGCATTTT.

This clone was counted a single time. The chain has TRBV6-5 and TRBJ1-1; D possibly corresponds to TRBD1 (5 bases). Germline V gene lookup returns CDR1 MNHEY and CDR2 SVGAGI. The CDR3 consists of 15 residues. V gave up 4 bases and J gave up 1 base, with 13 bases separating them. CDR3 bases: TGTGCCAGCAGTTCAGGACATTCTGGGAACACTGAAGCTTTCTTT. As protein: CASSSGHSGNTEAFF.

The J gene is TRBJ1-2, the V gene TRBV27, with a tentative D call TRBD1 (5 bases). Trimming shortened V by 5 bases and J by 0 bases, and 16 bases separated the two germline ends. CDR3 length equals 16 residues. Germline lookup yields CDR1 MNHEY and CDR2 SMNVEV (reference sequence). The chain's CDR3 is CASSQIGTDANYGYTF. The CDR3 bases are TGTGCCAGCAGTCAAATTGGGACCGACGCTAACTATGGCTACACCTTC.

The chain has TRBV7-8 and TRBJ1-4, with 9 bases lining up with TRBD1. The CDR3 covers 15 residues. CDR1 SGHVS and CDR2 FQNEAQ come from the germline V gene. The V gene end was trimmed by 5 bases and the J gene end by 7 bases; junction bases not matched to a gene: 8. The CDR3 bases are TGTGCCAGCAGCCCTACAGGGGGCCCTGCTGAAAAACTGTTTTTT. Translation: CASSPTGGPAEKLFF.

This chain uses TRBV18 with TRBJ2-1; no clear D. The length of the CDR3 is 14 residues. Germline V gene lookup returns CDR1 KGHSH and CDR2 LQKENI. Trimming stripped 3 bases from V and 4 bases from J, with 10 bases between. CDR3 region: CASSPLGVYNEQFF. In DNA form, the CDR3 reads TGTGCCAGCTCACCCTTAGGAGTTTACAATGAGCAGTTCTTC.

This clone turned up a few times. The rearrangement uses TRBV5-6 and TRBJ1-2, with D perhaps matching TRBD1 (5 bases). The CDR3 is 14 amino acids. Germline V gives CDR1 SGHDT, CDR2 YYEEEE. The V and J ends lost 3 bases and 0 bases respectively, with 9 bases between them. The CDR3 DNA reads as TGTGCCAGCAGCTCGGGACGGTCTAACTATGGCTACACCTTC. Residues: CASSSGRSNYGYTF.

The chain recombines TRBV11-2 with TRBJ2-7; a possible D gene is TRBD1 (6 bases). The CDR3 sequence is 12 residues long. Germline values: CDR1 SGHAT, CDR2 FQNNGV. V was clipped by 6 bases and J by 4 bases, with 10 bases between them. The CDR3 sequence is CASRTDRYEQYF. CDR3 DNA: TGTGCCAGCAGGACAGACAGGTACGAGCAGTACTTC.

The CDR3 DNA reads TGCGCCAGCAGCCCCACAGTTCCAATGGGAAAGACCCAGTACTTC. Protein sequence: CASSPTVPMGKTQYF. This chain connects TRBV5-1 to TRBJ2-5; no firm D call. Trimming removed 4 bases at V and 6 bases at J, with 19 bases between. The germline V gene encodes CDR1 SGHRS and CDR2 YFSETQ. This CDR3 is 15 amino acids long.

The V gene is TRBV5-4, the J gene TRBJ2-6, with D uncertain. The CDR3 is 13 residues long. Germline CDR1 and CDR2: SGHNT and YYREEE (reference sequence). V shed 2 bases and J shed 1 base, with 1 base lying between them. The CDR3 sequence is CASSLSGANVLTF. In DNA form, the CDR3 reads TGTGCCAGCAGCTTATCTGGGGCCAACGTCCTGACTTTC. Together with reference TRBV5-4 and TRBJ2-6, the CDR3 gives the full variable domain: ETGVTQSPTHLIKTRGQQVTLRCSSQSGHNTVSWYQQALGQGPQFIFQYYREEENGRGNFPPRFSGLQFPNYSSELNVNALELDDSALYLCASSLSGANVLTFGAGSRLTVL.

The chain couples TRBV7-2 to TRBJ2-7; 15 nucleotides agree with TRBD2. Germline lookup yields CDR1 SGHTA and CDR2 FQGNSA. This CDR3 comprises 17 residues. J was trimmed by 5 bases and V by 2 bases; bases with no gene match: 7. DNA of the CDR3: TGTGCCAGCAGCTTACTAGGACTAGCGGGAGGGCCTGACGAGCAGTACTTC. Translating it yields CASSLLGLAGGPDEQYF.

The chain combines TRBV30 with TRBJ1-5; 9 bases are shared with TRBD1. The junction had 13 bases not matched to a gene; V was cut back by 3 bases and J by 1 base. Germline values: CDR1 GTSNPN, CDR2 SVGIG (reference sequence). CDR3 length: 18 amino acids. The CDR3 DNA reads as TGTGCCTGGAGCCCCGAAACAGGGGGCGCGTGGAGCAATCAGCCCCAGCATTTT. The encoded protein is CAWSPETGGAWSNQPQHF. The full variable domain, in which reference TRBV30 and TRBJ1-5 provide the parts outside the CDR3, is SQTIHQWPATLVQPVGSPLSLECTVEGTSNPNLYWYRQAAGRGLQLLFYSVGIGQISSEVPQNLSASRPQDRQFILSSKKLLLSDSGFYLCAWSPETGGAWSNQPQHFGDGTRLSIL.

In DNA form, the CDR3 reads TGTGCCAGCAGTTTACGGGACTCCAGCAATCAGCCCCAGCATTTT. It codes for CASSLRDSSNQPQHF. The gene calls are TRBV28 and TRBJ1-5, with D possibly matching TRBD1 (5 bases). Germline V gene data show CDR1 as MDHEN and CDR2 as SYDVKM. Between the trimmed V and J ends, which lost 2 bases and 1 base, there was a span of 9 bases. CDR3 length: 15 residues.

The rearrangement links TRBV30 to TRBJ2-7, with D possibly being TRBD1 or TRBD2 (5 bases each). With 5 bases removed from V and 5 bases from J, the gap between germline ends came to 16 bases. CDR3 length: 13 residues. Germline assignment: CDR1 GTSNPN and CDR2 SVGIG (reference sequence). The CDR3 protein is CAWSYGAVNEQYF. The DNA of the CDR3 is TGTGCCTGGTCTTACGGGGCAGTAAACGAGCAGTACTTC.

J is TRBJ1-3 and V is TRBV13; TRBD1 agrees at 10 bases. The germline gives CDR1 PRHDT, CDR2 FYEKMQ (reference sequence). V was pared by 6 bases and J by 1 base, with 3 bases of the junction left unmatched. There are 15 residues in the CDR3. The CDR3 nucleotides are TGTGCCAGCAGTTGGGACAGGGGATCTGGAAACACCATATATTTT. It specifies CASSWDRGSGNTIYF.

The chain has TRBV7-9 and TRBJ1-6; the D gene is possibly TRBD1 (6 bases). The CDR3 is 17 residues long. Germline V gene sequence: CDR1 SEHNR, CDR2 FQNEAQ (reference sequence). V lost 6 bases to trimming and J lost 0 bases, with 15 bases between them. The CDR3 coding sequence is TGTGCCAGCAGTTCCGGGACAACGAGCTCCTATAATTCACCCCTCCACTTT. As protein: CASSSGTTSSYNSPLHF.

This rearrangement joins TRBV20-1 to TRBJ2-5, with 8 nucleotides matching TRBD1. From germline, CDR1 is DFQATT and CDR2 SNEGSKA (reference sequence). The V segment lost 8 bases and the J segment 8 bases; nucleotides outside the gene matches: 7. This CDR3 has 11 amino acids. The CDR3 sequence: CSTDRGRTQYF. CDR3 bases: TGCAGTACTGACAGGGGAAGAACCCAGTACTTC.